This TCR beta chain was recorded in a study of blood T cell repertoires in COVID-19. Some clones are missing from TCRdb's copy, which holds only in-frame ones; the method was immunoSEQ multiplex PCR. The data contain roughly 160,000 clones, roughly 83% of them singletons. Germline V gene data show CDR1 as SEHNR and CDR2 as FQNEAQ (reference sequence). V was clipped by 1 base and J by 0 bases, with 10 bases between them. This CDR3 has 16 amino acids. Sequenced: PBMCs or T cells enriched from blood (not recorded which). This chain links TRBV7-9 with TRBJ1-3, with unresolved D. This TCR came from a woman aged 55-70 years who had recovered from COVID-19. Here the CDR3 DNA reads TGTGCCAGCAGCTTAGATCCGGTGAGCTCTGGAAACACCATATATTTT. Residues: CASSLDPVSSGNTIYF. The variable domain in full, completed from reference TRBV7-9 and TRBJ1-3, reads DTGVSQNPRHKITKRGQNVTFRCDPISEHNRLYWYRQTLGQGPEFLTYFQNEAQLEKSRLLSDRFSAERPKGSFSTLEIQRTEQGDSAMYLCASSLDPVSSGNTIYFGEGSWLTVV.